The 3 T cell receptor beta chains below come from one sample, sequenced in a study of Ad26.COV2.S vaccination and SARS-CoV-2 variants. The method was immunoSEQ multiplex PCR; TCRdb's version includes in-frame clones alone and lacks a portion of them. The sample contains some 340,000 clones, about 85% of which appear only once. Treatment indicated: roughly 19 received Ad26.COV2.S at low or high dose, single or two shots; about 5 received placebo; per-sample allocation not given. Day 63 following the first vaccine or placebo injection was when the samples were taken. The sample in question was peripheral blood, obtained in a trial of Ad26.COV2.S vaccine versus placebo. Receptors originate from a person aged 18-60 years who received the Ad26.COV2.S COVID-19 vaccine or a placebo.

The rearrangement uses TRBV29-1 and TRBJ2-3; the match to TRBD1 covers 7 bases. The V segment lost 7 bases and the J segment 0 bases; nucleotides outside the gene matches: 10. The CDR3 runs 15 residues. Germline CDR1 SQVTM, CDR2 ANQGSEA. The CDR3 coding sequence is TGCAGCGCCTACAGGGGACGCTCTAGCACAGATACGCAGTATTTT. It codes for CSAYRGRSSTDTQYF.

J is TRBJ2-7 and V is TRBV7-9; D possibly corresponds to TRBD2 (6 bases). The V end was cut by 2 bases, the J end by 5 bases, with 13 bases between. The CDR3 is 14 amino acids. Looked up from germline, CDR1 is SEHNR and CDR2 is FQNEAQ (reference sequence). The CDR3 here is CASSLSQGGDEQYF. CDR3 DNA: TGTGCCAGCAGCTTAAGCCAGGGAGGCGACGAGCAGTACTTC.

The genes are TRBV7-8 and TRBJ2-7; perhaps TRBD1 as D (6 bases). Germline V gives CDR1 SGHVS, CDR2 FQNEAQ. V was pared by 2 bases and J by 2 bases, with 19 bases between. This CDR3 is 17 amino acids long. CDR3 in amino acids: CASSLKTRLTGTYEQYF. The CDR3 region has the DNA TGTGCCAGCAGCTTAAAGACCCGCCTAACAGGGACCTACGAGCAGTACTTC.